One TCR beta chain is described in this entry. This clonotype was counted between two and nine times. Its antigen has not been determined. No base-level quality is on record; no much larger clone is a single base apart. The germline V gene yields SGHVS for CDR1 and FQNEAQ for CDR2. The CDR3, from cysteine to phenylalanine, totals 17 residues. Only the CDR3 DNA stays, 51 bases, in frame from base 1. The junction shows trimming of 1 base on V and 3 bases on J, plus 19 bases between the germline ends. This entry belongs to a study of T cell repertoires in cytomegalovirus infection (dated by TCRdb to the late 2010s). Background for the entire study: Recently identified HLA-C-restricted CMV epitopes, whose presentation resists viral immunomodulation, were targeted by peptide stimulations together with well-studied HLA-B-restricted epitopes. Because public TCR beta signatures pointed to carriage of CMV infection together with the matching HLA type, the HLA type of each donor mattered for the analysis.

Sequencing instrument: Illumina HiSeq 1500. TCRdb reprocessing: public reads trimmed at Q25 with fastp, clones called with MiXCR, in-frame beta chains kept. Each record represents a unique CDR3 protein, reported with the most common genes and DNA among its rows. The sample includes some 590,000 distinct CDR3 sequences, with roughly 43% observed a single time. The leading ten clones occupy over 45% of the sample. The treatment or condition label of this sample denotes: in vitro stimulation with specific CMV peptide epitopes to enrich CMV-specific T cells. Study-level results and caveats: The ex vivo response was dominated by HLA-C-restricted CMV-specific TCR beta clonotypes, which also provided the single most frequent clonotype in two of eight donors. Carriers of CMV infection plus the relevant HLA type were discriminated by the cumulative frequency of public TCR beta family members in the study cohort and in an independent roughly 340-donor cohort.

The rearrangement joined TRBV7-8 to TRBJ2-7; the D gene is possibly TRBD1 or TRBD2, with 6 bases matching each. This TCR came from a human donor in good health (CMV status not recorded). Some clones in this sample may be carry-over from other donors' samples. The sample was cultured PBMCs, taken from culture after CMV antigen stimulation. The nucleotide sequence is given as TGTGCCAGCAGCTTAGTGGGGTACGGAGGGGGTTACTACGAGCAGTACTTC. Its translation reads: CASSLVGYGGGYYEQYF.